This entry is about one T cell receptor beta chain. The V gene end was trimmed by 4 bases and the J gene end by 7 bases; junction bases not matched to a gene: 6. Germline V gives CDR1 MNHEY, CDR2 SMNVEV (reference sequence). The CDR3 loop spans 15 amino acids. The entry originates in a study of glioma-infiltrating T cells after dendritic cell vaccination. The data were produced by immunoSEQ multiplex PCR, yet TCRdb's version contains in-frame clones alone and is incomplete. The repertoire has roughly 20,000 clones, 79% of them found once; the top ten carry 35% to 40%. The specimen was blood, collected before dendritic cell vaccination. The J gene is TRBJ2-3, the V gene TRBV27, with 12 bases that match TRBD1. This sequence originates from a human donor with glioblastoma. Here the CDR3 DNA reads TGTGCCAGCAGTTCAGGGACAGGGGGCCCTTATACGCAGTATTTT. Its protein is CASSSGTGGPYTQYF.